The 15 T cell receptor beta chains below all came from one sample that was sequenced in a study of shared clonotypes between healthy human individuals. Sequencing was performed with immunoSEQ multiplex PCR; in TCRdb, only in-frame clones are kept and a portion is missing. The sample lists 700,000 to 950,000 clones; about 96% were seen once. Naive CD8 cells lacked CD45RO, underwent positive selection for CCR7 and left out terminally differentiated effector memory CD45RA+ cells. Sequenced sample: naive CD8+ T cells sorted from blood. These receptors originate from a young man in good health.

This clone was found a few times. The CDR3 nucleotides are TGTGCCAGCAGTGATCCAATTTCGGGTAGCGGGAGGGACACCGGGGAGCTGTTTTTT. Amino acids: CASSDPISGSGRDTGELFF. V gene TRBV2 combines with J gene TRBJ2-2, with TRBD2 matching over 11 bases. V lost 3 bases to trimming and J lost 3 bases; unmatched junction nucleotides: 12. The V gene's germline CDR1 is SNHLY and CDR2 FYNNEI. CDR3 length: 19 residues.

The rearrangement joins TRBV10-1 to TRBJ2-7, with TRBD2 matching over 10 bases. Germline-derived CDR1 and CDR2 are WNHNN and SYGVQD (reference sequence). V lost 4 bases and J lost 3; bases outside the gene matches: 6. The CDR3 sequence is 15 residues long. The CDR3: CASSGKSSGSYEQYF. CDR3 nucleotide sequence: TGCGCCAGCAGTGGAAAATCTAGCGGGAGCTACGAGCAGTACTTC.

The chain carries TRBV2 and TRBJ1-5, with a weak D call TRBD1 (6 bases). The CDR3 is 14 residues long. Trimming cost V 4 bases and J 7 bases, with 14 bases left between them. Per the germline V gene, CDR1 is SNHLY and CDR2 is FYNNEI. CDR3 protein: CASSVWGGGQPQHF. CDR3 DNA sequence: TGTGCCAGCAGTGTTTGGGGGGGCGGACAGCCCCAGCATTTT.

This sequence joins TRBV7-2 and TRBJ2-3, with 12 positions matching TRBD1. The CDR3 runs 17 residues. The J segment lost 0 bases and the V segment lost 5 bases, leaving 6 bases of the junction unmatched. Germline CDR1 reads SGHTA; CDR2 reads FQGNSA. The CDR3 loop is CASSLPGQGASTDTQYF. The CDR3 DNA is TGTGCCAGCAGCCTCCCGGGACAGGGGGCTAGCACAGATACGCAGTATTTT.

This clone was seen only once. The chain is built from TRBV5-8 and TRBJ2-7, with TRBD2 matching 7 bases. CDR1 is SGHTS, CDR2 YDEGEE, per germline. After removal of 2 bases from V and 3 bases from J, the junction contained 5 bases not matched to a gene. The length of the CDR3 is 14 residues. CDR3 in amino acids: CASSLSAGNYEQYF. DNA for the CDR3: TGTGCCAGCAGCTTATCAGCGGGGAACTACGAGCAGTACTTC.

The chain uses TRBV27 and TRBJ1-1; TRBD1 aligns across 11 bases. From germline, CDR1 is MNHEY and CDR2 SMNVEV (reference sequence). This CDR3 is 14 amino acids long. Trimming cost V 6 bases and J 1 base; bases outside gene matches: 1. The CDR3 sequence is CASRDRGPNTEAFF. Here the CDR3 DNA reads TGTGCCAGCAGGGACAGGGGGCCGAACACTGAAGCTTTCTTT.

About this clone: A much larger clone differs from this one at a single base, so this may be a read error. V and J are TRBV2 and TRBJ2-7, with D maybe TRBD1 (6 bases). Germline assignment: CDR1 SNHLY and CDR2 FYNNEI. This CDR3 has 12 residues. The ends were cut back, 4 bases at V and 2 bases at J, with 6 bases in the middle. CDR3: CASSGTAYEQYF. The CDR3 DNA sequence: TGTGCCAGCAGTGGGACAGCCTACGAGCAGTACTTC.

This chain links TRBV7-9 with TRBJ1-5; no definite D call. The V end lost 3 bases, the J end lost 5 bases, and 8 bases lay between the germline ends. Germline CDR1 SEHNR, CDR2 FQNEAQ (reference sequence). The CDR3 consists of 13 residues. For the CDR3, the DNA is TGTGCCAGCAGCTTTTACACCGATCAGCCCCAGCATTTT. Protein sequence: CASSFYTDQPQHF.

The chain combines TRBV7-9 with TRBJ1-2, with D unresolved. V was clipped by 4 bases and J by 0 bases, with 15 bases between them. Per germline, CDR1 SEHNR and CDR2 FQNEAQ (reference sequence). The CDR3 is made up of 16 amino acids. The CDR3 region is CASSSSSLTANYGYTF. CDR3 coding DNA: TGTGCCAGCAGCTCCTCCAGTCTAACAGCTAACTATGGCTACACCTTC.

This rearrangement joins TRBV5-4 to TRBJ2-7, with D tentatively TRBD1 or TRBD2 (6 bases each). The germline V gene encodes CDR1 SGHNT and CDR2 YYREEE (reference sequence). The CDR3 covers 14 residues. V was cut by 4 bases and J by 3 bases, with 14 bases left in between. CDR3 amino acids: CASSPGGGLYEQYF. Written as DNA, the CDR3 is TGTGCCAGCAGCCCGGGTGGGGGGCTCTACGAGCAGTACTTC.

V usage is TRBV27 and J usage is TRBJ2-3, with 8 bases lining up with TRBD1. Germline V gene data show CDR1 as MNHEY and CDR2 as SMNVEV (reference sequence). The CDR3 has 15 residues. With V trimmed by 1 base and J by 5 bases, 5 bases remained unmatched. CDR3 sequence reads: CASSLWQGAQDTQYF. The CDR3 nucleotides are TGTGCCAGCAGTTTATGGCAGGGGGCACAAGATACGCAGTATTTT.

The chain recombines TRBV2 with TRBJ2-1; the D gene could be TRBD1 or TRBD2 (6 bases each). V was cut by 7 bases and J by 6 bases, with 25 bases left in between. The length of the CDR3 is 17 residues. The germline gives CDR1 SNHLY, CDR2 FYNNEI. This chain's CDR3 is CASTTPRGETSSNEQFF. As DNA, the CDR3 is TGTGCCAGCACCACACCAAGGGGGGAGACGAGCTCCAATGAGCAGTTCTTC.

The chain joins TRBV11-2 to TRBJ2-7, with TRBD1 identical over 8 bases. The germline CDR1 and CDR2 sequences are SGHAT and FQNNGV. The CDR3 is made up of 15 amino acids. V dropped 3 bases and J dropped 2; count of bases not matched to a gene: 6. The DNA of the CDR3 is TGTGCCAGCAGCTTTTGGGTACAGGGGGCCTACGAGCAGTACTTC. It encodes CASSFWVQGAYEQYF.

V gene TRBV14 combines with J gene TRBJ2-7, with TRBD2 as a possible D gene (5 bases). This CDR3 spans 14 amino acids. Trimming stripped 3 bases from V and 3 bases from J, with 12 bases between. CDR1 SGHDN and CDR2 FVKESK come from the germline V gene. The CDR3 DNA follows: TGTGCCAGCAGCCACCCCGGACTCTTCTACGAGCAGTACTTC. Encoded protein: CASSHPGLFYEQYF.

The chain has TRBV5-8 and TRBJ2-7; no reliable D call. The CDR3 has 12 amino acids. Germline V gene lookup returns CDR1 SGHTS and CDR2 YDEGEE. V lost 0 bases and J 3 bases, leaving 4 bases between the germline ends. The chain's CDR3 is CASSLGVYEQYF. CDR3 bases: TGTGCCAGCAGCTTGGGGGTCTACGAGCAGTACTTC.